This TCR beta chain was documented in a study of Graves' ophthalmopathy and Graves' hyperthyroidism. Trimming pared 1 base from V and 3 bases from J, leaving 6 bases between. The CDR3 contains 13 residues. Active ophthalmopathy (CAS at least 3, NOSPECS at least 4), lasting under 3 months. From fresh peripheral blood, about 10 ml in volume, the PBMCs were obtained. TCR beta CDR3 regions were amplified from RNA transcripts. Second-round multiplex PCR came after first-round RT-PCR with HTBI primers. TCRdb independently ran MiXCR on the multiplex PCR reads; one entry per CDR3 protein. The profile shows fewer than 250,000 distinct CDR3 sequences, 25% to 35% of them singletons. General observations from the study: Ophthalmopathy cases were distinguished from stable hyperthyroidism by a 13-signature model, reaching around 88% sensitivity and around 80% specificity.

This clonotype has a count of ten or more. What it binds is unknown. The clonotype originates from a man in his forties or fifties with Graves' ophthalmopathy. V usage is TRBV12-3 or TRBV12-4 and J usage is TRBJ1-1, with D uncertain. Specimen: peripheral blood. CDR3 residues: CASSLGTYTEAFF. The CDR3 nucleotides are TGTGCCAGCAGTTTAGGTACTTACACTGAAGCTTTCTTT.